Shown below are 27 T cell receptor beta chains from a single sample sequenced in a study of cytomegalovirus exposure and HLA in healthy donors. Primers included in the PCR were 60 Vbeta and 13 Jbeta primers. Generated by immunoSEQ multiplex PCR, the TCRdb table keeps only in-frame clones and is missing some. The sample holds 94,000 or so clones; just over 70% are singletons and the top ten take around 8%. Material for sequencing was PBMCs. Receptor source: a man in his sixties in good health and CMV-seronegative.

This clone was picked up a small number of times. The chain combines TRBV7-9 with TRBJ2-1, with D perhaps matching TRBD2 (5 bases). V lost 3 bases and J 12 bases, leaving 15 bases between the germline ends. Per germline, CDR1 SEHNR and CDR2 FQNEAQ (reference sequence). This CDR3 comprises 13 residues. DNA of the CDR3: TGTGCCAGCAGCTTTTCACTAGGATCGGGGCAGTTCTTC. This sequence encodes CASSFSLGSGQFF.

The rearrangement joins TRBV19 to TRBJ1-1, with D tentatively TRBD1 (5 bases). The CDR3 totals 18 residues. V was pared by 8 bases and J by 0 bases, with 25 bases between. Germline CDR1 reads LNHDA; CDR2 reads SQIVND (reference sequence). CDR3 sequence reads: CASQPVRGRGGMNTEAFF. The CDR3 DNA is TGTGCCAGTCAGCCCGTGAGGGGAAGGGGAGGCATGAACACTGAAGCTTTCTTT.

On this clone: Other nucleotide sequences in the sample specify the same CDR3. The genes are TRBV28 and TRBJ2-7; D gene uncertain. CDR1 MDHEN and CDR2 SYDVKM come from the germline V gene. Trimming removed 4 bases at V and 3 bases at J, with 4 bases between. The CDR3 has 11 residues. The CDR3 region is CASSSYYEQYF. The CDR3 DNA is TGTGCCAGCAGTTCTTACTACGAGCAGTACTTC.

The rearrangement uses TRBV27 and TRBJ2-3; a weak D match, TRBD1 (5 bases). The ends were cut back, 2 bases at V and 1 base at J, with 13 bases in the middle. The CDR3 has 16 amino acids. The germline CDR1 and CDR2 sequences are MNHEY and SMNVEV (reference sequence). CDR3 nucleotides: TGTGCCAGCAGTTTAGCAGGGAAGTTTCGCACAGATACGCAGTATTTT. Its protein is CASSLAGKFRTDTQYF.

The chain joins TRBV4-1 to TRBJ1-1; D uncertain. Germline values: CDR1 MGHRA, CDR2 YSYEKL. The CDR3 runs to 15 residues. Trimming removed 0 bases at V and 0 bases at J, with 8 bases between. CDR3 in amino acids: CASSQDPGMNTEAFF. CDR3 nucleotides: TGCGCCAGCAGCCAAGATCCGGGAATGAACACTGAAGCTTTCTTT.

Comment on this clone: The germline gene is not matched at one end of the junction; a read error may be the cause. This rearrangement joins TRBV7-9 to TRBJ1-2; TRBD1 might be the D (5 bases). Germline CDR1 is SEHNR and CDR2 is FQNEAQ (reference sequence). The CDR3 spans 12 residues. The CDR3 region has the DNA TGTTCCAGCACCCTGGGGCTATCTGGCTACACCTTC. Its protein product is CSSTLGLSGYTF. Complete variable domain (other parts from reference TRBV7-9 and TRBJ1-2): DTGVSQNPRHKITKRGQNVTFRCDPISEHNRLYWYRQTLGQGPEFLTYFQNEAQLEKSRLLSDRFSAERPKGSFSTLEIQRTEQGDSAMYLCSSTLGLSGYTFGSGTRLTVV.

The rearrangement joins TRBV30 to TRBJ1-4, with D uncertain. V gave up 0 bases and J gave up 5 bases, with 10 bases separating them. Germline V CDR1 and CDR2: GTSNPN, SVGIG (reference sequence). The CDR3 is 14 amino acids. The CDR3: CAWSVLTVNEKLFF. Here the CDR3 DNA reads TGTGCCTGGAGTGTACTTACAGTCAATGAAAAACTGTTTTTT.

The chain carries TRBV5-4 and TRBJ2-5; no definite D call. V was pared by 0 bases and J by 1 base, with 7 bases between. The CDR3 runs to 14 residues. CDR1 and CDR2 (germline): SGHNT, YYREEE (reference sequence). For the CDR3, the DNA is TGTGCCAGCAGCTTGGAGACACCCCAAGAGACCCAGTACTTC. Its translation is CASSLETPQETQYF.

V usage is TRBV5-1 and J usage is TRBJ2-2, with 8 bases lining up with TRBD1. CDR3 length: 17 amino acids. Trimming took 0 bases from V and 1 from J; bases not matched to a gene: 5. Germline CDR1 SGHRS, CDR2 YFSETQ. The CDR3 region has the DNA TGCGCCAGCAGCTTGGCCCCGGACAGGGTGAACACCGGGGAGCTGTTTTTT. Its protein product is CASSLAPDRVNTGELFF.

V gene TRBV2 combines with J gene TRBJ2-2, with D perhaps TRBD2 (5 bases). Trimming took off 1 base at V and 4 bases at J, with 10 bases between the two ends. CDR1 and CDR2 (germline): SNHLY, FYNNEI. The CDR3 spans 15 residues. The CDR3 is CASSEVTGVTGELFF. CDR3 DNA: TGTGCCAGCAGTGAAGTGACCGGGGTCACCGGGGAGCTGTTTTTT. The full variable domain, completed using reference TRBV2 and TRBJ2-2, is EPEVTQTPSHQVTQMGQEVILRCVPISNHLYFYWYRQILGQKVEFLVSFYNNEISEKSEIFDDQFSVERPDGSNFTLKIRSTKLEDSAMYFCASSEVTGVTGELFFGEGSRLTVL.

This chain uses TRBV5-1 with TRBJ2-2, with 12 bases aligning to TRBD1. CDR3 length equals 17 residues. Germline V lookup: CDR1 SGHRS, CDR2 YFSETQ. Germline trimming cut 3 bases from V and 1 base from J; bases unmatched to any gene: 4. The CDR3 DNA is TGCGCCAGCAGCTGGGACAGGGGGCTGATGAACACCGGGGAGCTGTTTTTT. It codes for CASSWDRGLMNTGELFF. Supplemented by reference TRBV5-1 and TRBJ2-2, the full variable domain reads KAGVTQTPRYLIKTRGQQVTLSCSPISGHRSVSWYQQTPGQGLQFLFEYFSETQRNKGNFPGRFSGRQFSNSRSEMNVSTLELGDSALYLCASSWDRGLMNTGELFFGEGSRLTVL.

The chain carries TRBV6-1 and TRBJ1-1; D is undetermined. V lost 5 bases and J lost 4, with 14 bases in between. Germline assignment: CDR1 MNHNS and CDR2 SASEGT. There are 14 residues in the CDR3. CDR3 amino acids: CASSQESLGTEAFF. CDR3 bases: TGTGCCAGCAGTCAAGAGTCCCTCGGCACTGAAGCTTTCTTT.

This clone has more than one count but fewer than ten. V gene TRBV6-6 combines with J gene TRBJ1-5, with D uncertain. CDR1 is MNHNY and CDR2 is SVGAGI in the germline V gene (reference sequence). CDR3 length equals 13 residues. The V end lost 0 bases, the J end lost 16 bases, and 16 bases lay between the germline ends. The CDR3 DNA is TGTGCCAGCAGTTACTCTACGAGACAATTCCCCCATTTT. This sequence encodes CASSYSTRQFPHF.

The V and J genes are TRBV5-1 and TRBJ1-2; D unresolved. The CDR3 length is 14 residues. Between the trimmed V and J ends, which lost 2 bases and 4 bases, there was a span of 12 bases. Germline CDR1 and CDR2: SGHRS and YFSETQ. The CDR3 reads CASSLGGDRYGYTF. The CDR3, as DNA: TGCGCCAGCAGCTTAGGCGGGGATCGCTATGGCTACACCTTC.

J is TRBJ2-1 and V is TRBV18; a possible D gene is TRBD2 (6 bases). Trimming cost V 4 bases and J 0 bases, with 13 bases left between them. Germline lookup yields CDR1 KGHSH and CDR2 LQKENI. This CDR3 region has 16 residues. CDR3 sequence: CASSLGTPSSYNEQFF. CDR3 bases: TGTGCCAGCTCACTCGGGACTCCGAGCTCCTACAATGAGCAGTTCTTC.

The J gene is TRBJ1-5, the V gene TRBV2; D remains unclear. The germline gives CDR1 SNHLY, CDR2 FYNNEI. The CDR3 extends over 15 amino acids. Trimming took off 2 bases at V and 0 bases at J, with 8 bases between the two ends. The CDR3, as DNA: TGTGCCAGCAGTGAAAAGACATTTAGCAATCAGCCCCAGCATTTT. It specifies CASSEKTFSNQPQHF.

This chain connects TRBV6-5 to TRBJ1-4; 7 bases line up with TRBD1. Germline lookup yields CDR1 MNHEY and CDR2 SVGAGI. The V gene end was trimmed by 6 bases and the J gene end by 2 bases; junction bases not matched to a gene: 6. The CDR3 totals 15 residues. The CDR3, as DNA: TGTGCCAGCAGCCACACAGGGGCGACTAATGAAAAACTGTTTTTT. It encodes CASSHTGATNEKLFF.

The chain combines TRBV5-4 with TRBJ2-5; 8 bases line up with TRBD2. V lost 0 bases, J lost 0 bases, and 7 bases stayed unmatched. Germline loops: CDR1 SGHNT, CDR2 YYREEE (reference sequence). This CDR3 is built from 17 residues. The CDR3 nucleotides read TGTGCCAGCAGCTTGGCCGGGGGCGGGGGGTACCAAGAGACCCAGTACTTC. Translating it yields CASSLAGGGGYQETQYF. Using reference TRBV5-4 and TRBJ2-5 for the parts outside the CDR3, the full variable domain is ETGVTQSPTHLIKTRGQQVTLRCSSQSGHNTVSWYQQALGQGPQFIFQYYREEENGRGNFPPRFSGLQFPNYSSELNVNALELDDSALYLCASSLAGGGGYQETQYFGPGTRLLVL.

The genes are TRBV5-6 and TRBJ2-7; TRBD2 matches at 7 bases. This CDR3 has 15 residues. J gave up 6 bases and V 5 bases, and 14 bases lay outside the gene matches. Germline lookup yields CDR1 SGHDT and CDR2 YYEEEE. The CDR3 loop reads CASRAAGTGGGEQYF. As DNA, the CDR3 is TGTGCCAGCAGAGCTGCCGGGACGGGAGGAGGCGAGCAGTACTTC. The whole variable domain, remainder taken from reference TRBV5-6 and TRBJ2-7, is DAGVTQSPTHLIKTRGQQVTLRCSPKSGHDTVSWYQQALGQGPQFIFQYYEEEERQRGNFPDRFSGHQFPNYSSELNVNALLLGDSALYLCASRAAGTGGGEQYFGPGTRLTVT.

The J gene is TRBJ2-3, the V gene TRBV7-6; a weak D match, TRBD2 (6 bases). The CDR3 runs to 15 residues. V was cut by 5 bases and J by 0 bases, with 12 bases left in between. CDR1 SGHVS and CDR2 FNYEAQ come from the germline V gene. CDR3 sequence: CASSTGVSSTDTQYF. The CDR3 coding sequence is TGTGCCAGCAGCACGGGGGTCTCTAGCACAGATACGCAGTATTTT.

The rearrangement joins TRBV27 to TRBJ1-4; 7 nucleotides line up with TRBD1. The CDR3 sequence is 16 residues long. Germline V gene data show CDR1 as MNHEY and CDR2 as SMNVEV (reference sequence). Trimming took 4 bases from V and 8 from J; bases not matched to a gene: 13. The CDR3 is CASSSFRKGAWEKLFF. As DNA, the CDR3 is TGTGCCAGCAGTTCTTTCCGAAAGGGGGCTTGGGAAAAACTGTTTTTT. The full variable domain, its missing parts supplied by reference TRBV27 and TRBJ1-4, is EAQVTQNPRYLITVTGKKLTVTCSQNMNHEYMSWYRQDPGLGLRQIYYSMNVEVTDKGDVPEGYKVSRKEKRNFPLILESPSPNQTSLYFCASSSFRKGAWEKLFFGSGTQLSVL.

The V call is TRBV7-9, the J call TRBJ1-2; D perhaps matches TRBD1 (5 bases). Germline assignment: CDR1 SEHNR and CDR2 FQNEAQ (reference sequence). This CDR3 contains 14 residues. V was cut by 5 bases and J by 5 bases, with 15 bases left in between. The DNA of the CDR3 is TGTGCCAGCAGCCCCCGGGGGTATGAGTATGGCTACACCTTC. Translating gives CASSPRGYEYGYTF.

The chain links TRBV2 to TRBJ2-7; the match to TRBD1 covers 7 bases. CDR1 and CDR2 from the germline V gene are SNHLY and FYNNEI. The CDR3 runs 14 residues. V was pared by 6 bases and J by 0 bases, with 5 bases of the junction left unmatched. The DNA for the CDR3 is TGTGCCAGCAGGAATAGGGACAGCTCCTACGAGCAGTACTTC. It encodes CASRNRDSSYEQYF. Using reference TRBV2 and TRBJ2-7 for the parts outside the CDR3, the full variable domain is EPEVTQTPSHQVTQMGQEVILRCVPISNHLYFYWYRQILGQKVEFLVSFYNNEISEKSEIFDDQFSVERPDGSNFTLKIRSTKLEDSAMYFCASRNRDSSYEQYFGPGTRLTVT.

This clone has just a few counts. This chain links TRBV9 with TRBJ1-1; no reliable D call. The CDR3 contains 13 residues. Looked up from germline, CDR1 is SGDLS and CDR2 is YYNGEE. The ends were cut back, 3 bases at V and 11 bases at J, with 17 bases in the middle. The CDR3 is CASSATSRAGAFF. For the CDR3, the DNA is TGTGCCAGCAGCGCCACATCACGGGCGGGGGCTTTCTTT.

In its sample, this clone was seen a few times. DNA of the CDR3: TGTGCCAGCAGCCCACCACCGGGGAGCGCAGATACGCAGTATTTT. It codes for CASSPPPGSADTQYF. V and J are TRBV7-2 and TRBJ2-3, with TRBD2 as a possible D gene (5 bases). The length of the CDR3 is 15 residues. Germline assignment: CDR1 SGHTA and CDR2 FQGNSA. The V end lost 5 bases, the J end lost 4 bases, and 16 bases lay between the germline ends.

CDR3: CASSVVEGGGYTF. The CDR3 nucleotides are TGTGCCAGCAGCGTAGTCGAGGGTGGTGGCTACACCTTC. The genes are TRBV9 and TRBJ1-2; D not resolved. Per the germline V gene, CDR1 is SGDLS and CDR2 is YYNGEE. The CDR3 is made up of 13 amino acids. The ends were cut back, 0 bases at V and 7 bases at J, with 10 bases in the middle.

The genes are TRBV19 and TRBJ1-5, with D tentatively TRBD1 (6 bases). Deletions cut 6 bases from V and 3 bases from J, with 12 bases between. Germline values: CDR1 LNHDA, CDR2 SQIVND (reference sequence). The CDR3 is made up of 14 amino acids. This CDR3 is CASSLGQPNQPQHF. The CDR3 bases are TGTGCCAGTAGCCTAGGACAGCCCAATCAGCCCCAGCATTTT.